This T cell receptor (beta chain) was captured by sequencing in a study of shared clonotypes between healthy human individuals. Study-level findings and limits: The study generally estimated greater richness for naive than memory subsets. Some naive CD4 clonotypes, around 4.9%, turned up in common across a few donors.

This clone was seen only once. Its antigen is unidentified. The test was conducted at deep level. Method: immunoSEQ multiplex PCR; TCRdb's copy keeps in-frame clones and lacks some. The sample lists around 610,000 clones; about 95% were seen once. Germline V lookup: CDR1 SGHVS, CDR2 FQNEAQ. V lost 7 bases to trimming and J lost 7 bases; unmatched junction nucleotides: 28. This CDR3 is 21 amino acids long. The naive CD8 fraction comprised CD45RO-negative cells positively selected for CCR7 and excluded terminally differentiated effector memory CD45RA+ cells. J is TRBJ2-1 and V is TRBV7-8; the match to TRBD2 covers 10 bases. The sequencing sample was made of naive CD8+ T cells sorted from blood. The source of this sequence is a woman in her 30s in good health. The CDR3 protein is CASTLSLGGLAGARGRNEQFF. The CDR3 nucleotides are TGTGCCAGCACGCTTAGTCTGGGGGGTCTAGCGGGAGCTCGCGGGAGGAATGAGCAGTTCTTC.